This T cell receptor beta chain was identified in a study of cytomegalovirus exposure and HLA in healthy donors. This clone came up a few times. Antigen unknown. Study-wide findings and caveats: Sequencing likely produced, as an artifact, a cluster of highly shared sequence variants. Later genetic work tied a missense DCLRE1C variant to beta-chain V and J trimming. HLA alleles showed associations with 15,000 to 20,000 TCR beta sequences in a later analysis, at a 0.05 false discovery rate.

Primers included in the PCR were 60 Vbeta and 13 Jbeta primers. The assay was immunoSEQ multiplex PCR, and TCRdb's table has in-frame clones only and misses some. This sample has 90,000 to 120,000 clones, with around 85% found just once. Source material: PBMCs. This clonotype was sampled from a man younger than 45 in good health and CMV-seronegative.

The CDR3 protein is CASRRTGDYGYTF. The CDR3 region has the DNA TGCGCCAGCAGGCGGACAGGGGACTATGGCTACACCTTC. J is TRBJ1-2 and V is TRBV5-1; 9 bases fit TRBD1. The CDR3 consists of 13 residues. Germline V CDR1 and CDR2: SGHRS, YFSETQ. V lost 5 bases to trimming and J lost 3 bases; unmatched junction nucleotides: 2.